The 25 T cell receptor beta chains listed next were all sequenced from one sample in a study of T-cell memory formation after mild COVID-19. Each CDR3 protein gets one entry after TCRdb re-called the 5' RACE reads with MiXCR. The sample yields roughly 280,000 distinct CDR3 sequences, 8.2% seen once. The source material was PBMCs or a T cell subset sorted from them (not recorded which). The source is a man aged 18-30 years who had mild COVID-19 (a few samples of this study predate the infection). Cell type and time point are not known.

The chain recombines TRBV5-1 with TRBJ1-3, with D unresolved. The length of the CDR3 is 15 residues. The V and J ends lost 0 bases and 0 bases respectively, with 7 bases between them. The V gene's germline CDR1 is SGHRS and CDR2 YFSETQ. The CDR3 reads CASSLDEYSGNTIYF. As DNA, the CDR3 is TGCGCCAGCAGCTTGGACGAATACTCTGGAAACACCATATATTTT.

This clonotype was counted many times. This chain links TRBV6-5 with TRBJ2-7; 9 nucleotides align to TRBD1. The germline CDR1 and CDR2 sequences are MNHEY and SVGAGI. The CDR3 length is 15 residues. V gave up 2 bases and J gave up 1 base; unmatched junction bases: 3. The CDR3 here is CASSYGGTGSYEQYF. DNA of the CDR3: TGTGCCAGCAGTTACGGGGGGACAGGGTCCTACGAGCAGTACTTC.

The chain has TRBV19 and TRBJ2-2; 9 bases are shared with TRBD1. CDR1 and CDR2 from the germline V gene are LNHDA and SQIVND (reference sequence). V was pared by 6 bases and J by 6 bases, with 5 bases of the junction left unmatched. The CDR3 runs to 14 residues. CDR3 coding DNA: TGTGCCAGTAGCCGGACAGGGGTTGCCGGGGAGCTGTTTTTT. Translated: CASSRTGVAGELFF.

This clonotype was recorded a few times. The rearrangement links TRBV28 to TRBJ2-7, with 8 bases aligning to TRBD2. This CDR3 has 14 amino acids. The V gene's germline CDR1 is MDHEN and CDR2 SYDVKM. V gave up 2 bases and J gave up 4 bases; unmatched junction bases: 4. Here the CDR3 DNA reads TGTGCCAGCAGTTTACGGGGGGGATTTTACGAGCAGTACGTC. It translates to CASSLRGGFYEQYV.

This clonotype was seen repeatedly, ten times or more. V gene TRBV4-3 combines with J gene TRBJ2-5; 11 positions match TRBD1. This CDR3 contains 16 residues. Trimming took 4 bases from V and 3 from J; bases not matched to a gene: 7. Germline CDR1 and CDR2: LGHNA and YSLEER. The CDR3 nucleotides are TGCGCCAGCAGCCCATTCTGGGACAGGGGGGAAGAGACCCAGTACTTC. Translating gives CASSPFWDRGEETQYF.

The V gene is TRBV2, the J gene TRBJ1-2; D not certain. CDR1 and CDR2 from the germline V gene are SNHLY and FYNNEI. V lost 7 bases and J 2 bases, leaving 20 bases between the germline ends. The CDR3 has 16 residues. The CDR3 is CASMPRAAQINYGYTF. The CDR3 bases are TGTGCCAGCATGCCACGAGCCGCGCAAATCAACTATGGCTACACCTTC.

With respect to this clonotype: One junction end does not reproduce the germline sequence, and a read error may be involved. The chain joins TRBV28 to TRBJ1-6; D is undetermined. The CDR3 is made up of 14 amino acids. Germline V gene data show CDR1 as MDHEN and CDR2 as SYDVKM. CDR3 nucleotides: TGTGCCAGCACTCCAGGAGGGAAAAATTCACCCCTCCAATTT. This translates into CASTPGGKNSPLQF. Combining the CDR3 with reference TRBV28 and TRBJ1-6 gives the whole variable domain DVKVTQSSRYLVKRTGEKVFLECVQDMDHENMFWYRQDPGLGLRLIYFSYDVKMKEKGDIPEGYSVSREKKERFSLILESASTNQTSMYLCASTPGGKNSPLQFGNGTRLTVT.

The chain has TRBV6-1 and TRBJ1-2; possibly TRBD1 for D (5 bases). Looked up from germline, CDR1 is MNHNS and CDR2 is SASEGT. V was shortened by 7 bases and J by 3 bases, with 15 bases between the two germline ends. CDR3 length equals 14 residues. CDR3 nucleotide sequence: TGTGCCAGCACCCGTCATGTAGGGGACTATGGCTACACCTTC. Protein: CASTRHVGDYGYTF.

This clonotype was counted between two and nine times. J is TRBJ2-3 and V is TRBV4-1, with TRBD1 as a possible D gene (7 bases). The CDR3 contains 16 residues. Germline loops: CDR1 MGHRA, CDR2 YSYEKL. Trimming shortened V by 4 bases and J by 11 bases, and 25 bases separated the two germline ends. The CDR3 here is CASSPAGTAGKLGQYF. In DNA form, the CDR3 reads TGCGCCAGCAGCCCGGCCGGGACAGCGGGCAAGTTGGGGCAGTATTTT.

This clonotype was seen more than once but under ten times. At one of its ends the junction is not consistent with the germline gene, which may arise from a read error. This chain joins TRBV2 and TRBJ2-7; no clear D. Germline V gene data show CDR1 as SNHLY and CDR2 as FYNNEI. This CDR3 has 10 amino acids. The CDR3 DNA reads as TGTGCCAGCATGGGCGGTAATTCGTCCTTC. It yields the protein CASMGGNSSF.

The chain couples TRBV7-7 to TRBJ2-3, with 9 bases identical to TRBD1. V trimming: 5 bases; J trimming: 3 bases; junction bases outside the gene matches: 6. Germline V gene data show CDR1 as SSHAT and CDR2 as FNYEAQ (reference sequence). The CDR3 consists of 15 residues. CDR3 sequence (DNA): TGTGCCAGCAGCCCATCCGACAGGGGGACAGATACGCAGTATTTT. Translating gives CASSPSDRGTDTQYF.

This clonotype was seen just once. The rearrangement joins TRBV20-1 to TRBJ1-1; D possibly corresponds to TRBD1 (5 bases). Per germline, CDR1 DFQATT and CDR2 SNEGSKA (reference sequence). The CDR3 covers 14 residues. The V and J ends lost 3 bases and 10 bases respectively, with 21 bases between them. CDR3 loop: CSASSFEGRGVAFF. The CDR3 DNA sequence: TGCAGTGCTAGTTCGTTTGAGGGCCGAGGGGTAGCTTTCTTT.

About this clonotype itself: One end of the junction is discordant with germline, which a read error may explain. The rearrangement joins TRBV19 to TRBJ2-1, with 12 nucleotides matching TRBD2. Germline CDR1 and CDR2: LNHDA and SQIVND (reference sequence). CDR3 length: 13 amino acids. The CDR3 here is CASSEGLAGEKFF. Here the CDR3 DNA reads TGTGCCAGTAGTGAGGGACTAGCGGGTGAGAAGTTCTTC. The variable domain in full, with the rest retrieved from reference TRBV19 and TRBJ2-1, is DGGITQSPKYLFRKEGQNVTLSCEQNLNHDAMYWYRQDPGQGLRLIYYSQIVNDFQKGDIAEGYSVSREKKESFPLTVTSAQKNPTAFYLCASSEGLAGEKFFGPGTRLTVL.

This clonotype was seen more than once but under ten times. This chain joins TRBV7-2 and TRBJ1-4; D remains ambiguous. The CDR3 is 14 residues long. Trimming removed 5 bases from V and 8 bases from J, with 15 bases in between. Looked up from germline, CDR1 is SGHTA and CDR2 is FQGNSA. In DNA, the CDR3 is TGTGCCAGCAGCCCTCGGGCATGGCGAGAAAAACTGTTTTTT. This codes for CASSPRAWREKLFF.

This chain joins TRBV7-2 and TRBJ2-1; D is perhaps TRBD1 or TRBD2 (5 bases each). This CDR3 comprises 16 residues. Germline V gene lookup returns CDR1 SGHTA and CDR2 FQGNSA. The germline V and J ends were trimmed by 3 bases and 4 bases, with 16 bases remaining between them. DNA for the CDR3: TGTGCCAGCAGCTTCGGGACCACTACCCTTTACAATGAGCAGTTCTTC. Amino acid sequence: CASSFGTTTLYNEQFF.

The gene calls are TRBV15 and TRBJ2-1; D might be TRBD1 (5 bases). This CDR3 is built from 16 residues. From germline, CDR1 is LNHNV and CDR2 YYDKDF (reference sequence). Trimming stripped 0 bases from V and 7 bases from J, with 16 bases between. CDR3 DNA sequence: TGTGCCACCAGCAGAGATCCGGCAGGGAAAAATAATGAGCAGTTCTTC. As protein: CATSRDPAGKNNEQFF.

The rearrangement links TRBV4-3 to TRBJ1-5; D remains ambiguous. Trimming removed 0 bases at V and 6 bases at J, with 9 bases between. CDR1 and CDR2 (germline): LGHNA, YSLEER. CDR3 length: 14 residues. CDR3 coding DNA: TGCGCCAGCAGCCAAGATTACGGTGCTCAGCCCCAGCATTTT. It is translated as CASSQDYGAQPQHF.

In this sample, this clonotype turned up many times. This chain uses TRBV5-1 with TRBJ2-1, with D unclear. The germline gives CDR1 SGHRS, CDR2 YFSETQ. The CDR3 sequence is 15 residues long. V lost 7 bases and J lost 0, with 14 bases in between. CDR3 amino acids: CASHALRPSYNEQFF. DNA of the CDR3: TGCGCCAGCCACGCCTTGCGGCCCTCCTACAATGAGCAGTTCTTC.

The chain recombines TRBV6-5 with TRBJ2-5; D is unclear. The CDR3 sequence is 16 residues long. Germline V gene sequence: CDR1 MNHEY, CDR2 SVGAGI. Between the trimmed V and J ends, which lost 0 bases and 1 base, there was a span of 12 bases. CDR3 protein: CASSYSTRHRQETQYF. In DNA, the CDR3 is TGTGCCAGCAGTTACTCGACTCGGCATCGCCAAGAGACCCAGTACTTC.

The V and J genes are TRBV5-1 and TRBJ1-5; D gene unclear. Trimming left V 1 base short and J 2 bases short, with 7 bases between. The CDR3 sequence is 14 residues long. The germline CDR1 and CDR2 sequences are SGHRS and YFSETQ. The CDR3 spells CASSLLGGNQPQHF. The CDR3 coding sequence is TGCGCCAGCAGCTTGTTGGGTGGCAATCAGCCCCAGCATTTT.

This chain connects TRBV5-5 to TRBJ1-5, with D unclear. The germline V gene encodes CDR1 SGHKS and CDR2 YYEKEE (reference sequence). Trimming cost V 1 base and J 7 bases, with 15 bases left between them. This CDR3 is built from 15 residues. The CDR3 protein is CASSLTPASGQPQHF. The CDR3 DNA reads TGTGCCAGCAGCTTGACGCCCGCCTCGGGACAGCCCCAGCATTTT.

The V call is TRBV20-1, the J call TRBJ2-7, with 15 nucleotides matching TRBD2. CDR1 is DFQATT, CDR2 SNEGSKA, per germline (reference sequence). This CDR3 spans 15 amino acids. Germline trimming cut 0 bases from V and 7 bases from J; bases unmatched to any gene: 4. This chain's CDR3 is CSARDGTSGGPEQYF. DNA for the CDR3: TGCAGTGCTAGAGATGGGACTAGCGGGGGGCCTGAGCAGTACTTC.

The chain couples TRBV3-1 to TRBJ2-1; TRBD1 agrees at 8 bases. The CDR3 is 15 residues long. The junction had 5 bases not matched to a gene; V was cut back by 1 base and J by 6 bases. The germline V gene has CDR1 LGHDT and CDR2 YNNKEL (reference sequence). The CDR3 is CASSQGTGPLNEQFF. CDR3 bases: TGTGCCAGCAGCCAAGGGACAGGGCCCCTCAATGAGCAGTTCTTC.

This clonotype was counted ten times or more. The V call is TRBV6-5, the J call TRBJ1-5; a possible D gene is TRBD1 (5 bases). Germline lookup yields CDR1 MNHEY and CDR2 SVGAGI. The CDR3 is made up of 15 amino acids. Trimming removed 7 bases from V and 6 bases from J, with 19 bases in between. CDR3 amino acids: CASKQRGVGGQPQHF. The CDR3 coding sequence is TGTGCCAGCAAACAGAGAGGGGTGGGAGGTCAGCCCCAGCATTTT.

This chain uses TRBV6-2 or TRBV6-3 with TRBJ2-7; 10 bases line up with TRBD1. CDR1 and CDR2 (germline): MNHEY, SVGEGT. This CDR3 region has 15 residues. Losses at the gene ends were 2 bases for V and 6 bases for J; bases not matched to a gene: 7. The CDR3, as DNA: TGTGCCAGCAGTTACGGGGCCGGGACAGGGGTCGAGCAGTACGTC. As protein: CASSYGAGTGVEQYV.